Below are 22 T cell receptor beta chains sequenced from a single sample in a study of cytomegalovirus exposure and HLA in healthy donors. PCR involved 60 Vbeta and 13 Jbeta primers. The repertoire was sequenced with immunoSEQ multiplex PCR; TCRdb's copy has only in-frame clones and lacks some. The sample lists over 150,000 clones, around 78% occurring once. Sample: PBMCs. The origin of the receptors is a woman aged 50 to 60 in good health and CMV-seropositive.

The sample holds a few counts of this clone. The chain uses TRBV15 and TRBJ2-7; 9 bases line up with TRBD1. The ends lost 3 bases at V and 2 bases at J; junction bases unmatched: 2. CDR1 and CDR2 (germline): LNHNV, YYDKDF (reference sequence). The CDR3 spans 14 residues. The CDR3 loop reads CATSSRQGAYEQYF. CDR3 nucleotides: TGTGCCACCAGCAGTAGACAGGGGGCCTACGAGCAGTACTTC.

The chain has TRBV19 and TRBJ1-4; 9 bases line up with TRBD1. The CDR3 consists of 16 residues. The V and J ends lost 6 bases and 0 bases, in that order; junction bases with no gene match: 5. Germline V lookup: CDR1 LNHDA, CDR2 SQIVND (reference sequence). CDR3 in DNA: TGTGCCAGTAGGAAGGGGACAGGGTCAACTAATGAAAAACTGTTTTTT. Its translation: CASRKGTGSTNEKLFF. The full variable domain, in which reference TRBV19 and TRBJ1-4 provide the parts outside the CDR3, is DGGITQSPKYLFRKEGQNVTLSCEQNLNHDAMYWYRQDPGQGLRLIYYSQIVNDFQKGDIAEGYSVSREKKESFPLTVTSAQKNPTAFYLCASRKGTGSTNEKLFFGSGTQLSVL.

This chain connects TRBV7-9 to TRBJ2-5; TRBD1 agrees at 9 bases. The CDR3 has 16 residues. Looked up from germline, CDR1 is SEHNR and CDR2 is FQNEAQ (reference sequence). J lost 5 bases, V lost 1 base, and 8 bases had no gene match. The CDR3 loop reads CASSLGLTGGRETQYF. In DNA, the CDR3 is TGTGCCAGCAGCTTAGGTTTAACAGGGGGCCGGGAGACCCAGTACTTC.

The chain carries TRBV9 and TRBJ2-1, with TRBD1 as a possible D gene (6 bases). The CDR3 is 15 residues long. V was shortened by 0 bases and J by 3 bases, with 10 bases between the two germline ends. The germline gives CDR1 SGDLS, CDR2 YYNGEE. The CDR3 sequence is CASSVGTGNYNEQFF. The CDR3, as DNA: TGTGCCAGCAGCGTAGGCACAGGGAACTACAATGAGCAGTTCTTC.

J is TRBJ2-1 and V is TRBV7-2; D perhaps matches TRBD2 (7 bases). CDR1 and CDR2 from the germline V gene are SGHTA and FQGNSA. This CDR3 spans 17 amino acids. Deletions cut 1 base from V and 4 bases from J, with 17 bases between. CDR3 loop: CASSLVGGEGGYNEQFF. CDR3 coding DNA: TGTGCCAGCAGCTTAGTGGGGGGGGAAGGGGGATACAATGAGCAGTTCTTC.

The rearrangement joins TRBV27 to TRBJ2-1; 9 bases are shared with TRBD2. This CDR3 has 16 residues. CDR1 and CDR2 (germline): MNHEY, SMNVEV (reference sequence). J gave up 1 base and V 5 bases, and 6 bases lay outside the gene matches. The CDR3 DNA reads TGTGCCAGCAGTCGATCTAGCGGGGTATCCTACAATGAGCAGTTCTTC. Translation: CASSRSSGVSYNEQFF.

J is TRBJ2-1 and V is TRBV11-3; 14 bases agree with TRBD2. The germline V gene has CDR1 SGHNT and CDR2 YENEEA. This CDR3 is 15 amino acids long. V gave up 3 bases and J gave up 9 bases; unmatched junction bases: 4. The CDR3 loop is CASSLGLAGDAEQFF. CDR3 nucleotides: TGTGCCAGCAGCTTGGGACTAGCGGGAGACGCTGAGCAGTTCTTC.

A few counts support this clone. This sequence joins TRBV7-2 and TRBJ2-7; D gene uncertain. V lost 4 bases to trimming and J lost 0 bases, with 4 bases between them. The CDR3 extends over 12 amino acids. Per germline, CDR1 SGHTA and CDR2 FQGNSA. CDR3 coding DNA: TGTGCCAGCAGCTCGAGCTCCTACGAGCAGTACTTC. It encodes CASSSSSYEQYF.

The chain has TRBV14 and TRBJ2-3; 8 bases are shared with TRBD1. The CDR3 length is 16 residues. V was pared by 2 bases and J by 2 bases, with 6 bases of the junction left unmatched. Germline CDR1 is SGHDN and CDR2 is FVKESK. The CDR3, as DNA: TGTGCCAGCAGCCAAATGGACAGGGTACTCACAGATACGCAGTATTTT. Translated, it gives CASSQMDRVLTDTQYF.

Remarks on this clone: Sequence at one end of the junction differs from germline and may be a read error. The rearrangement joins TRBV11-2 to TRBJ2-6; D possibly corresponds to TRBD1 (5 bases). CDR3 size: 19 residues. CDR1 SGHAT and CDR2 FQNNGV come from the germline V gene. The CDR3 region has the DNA TGTGCCAGCAGCCTTTTCAGGATTTCCCTCATCTCTGGGGCCAACGGCCTGACTTTC. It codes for CASSLFRISLISGANGLTF.

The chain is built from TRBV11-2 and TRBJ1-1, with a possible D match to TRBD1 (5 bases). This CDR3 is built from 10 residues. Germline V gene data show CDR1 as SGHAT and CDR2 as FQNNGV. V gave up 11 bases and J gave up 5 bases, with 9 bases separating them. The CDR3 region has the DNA TGTGCCGCGGGGGGGACTGAAGCTTTCTTT. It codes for CAAGGTEAFF.

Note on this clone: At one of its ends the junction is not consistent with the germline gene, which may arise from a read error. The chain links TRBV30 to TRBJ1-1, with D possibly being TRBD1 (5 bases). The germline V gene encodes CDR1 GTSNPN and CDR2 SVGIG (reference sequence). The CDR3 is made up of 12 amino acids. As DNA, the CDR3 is TGTGCCTGGAGTGTACGGGGGTCCGGGAGGAAATTT. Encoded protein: CAWSVRGSGRKF.

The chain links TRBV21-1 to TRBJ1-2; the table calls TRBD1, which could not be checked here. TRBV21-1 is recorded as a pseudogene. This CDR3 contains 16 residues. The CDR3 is CASSKQAQGANYGYTF. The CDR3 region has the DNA TGTGCCAGCAGCAAACAAGCGCAGGGGGCGAACTATGGCTACACCTTC.

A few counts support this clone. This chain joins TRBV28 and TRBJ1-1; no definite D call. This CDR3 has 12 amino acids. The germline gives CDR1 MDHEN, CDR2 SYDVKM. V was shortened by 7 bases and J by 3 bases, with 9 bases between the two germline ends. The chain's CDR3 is CASTEIDTEAFF. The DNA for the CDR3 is TGTGCCAGCACCGAGATAGACACTGAAGCTTTCTTT.

For the CDR3, the DNA is TGTGCCAGCAGCGTCACAGGGCCGAACTATGGCTACACCTTC. Protein product: CASSVTGPNYGYTF. This sequence joins TRBV9 and TRBJ1-2, with D possibly matching TRBD1 (6 bases). V was cut by 2 bases and J by 2 bases, with 10 bases left in between. Germline V gene lookup returns CDR1 SGDLS and CDR2 YYNGEE. The CDR3 contains 14 residues.

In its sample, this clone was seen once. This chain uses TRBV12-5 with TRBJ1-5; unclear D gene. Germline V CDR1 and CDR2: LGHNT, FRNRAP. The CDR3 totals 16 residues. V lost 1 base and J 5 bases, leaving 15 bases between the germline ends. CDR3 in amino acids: CASGLALEAAYQPQHF. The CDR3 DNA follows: TGTGCTAGTGGTTTGGCCCTGGAGGCGGCCTATCAGCCCCAGCATTTT.

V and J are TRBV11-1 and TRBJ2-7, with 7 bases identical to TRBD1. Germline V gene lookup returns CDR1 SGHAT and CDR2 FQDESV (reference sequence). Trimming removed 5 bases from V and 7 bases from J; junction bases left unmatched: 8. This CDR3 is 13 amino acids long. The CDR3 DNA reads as TGTGCCAGCAGCATTCGACAGGGTTGGGAGCAGTACTTC. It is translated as CASSIRQGWEQYF. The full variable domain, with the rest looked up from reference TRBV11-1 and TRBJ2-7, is EAEVAQSPRYKITEKSQAVAFWCDPISGHATLYWYRQILGQGPELLVQFQDESVVDDSQLPKDRFSAERLKGVDSTLKIQPAELGDSAMYLCASSIRQGWEQYFGPGTRLTVT.

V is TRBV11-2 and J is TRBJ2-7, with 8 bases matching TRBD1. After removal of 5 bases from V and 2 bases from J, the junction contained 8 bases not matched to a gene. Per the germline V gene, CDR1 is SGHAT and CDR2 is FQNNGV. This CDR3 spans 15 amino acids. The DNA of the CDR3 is TGTGCCAGCAGCGGAGGGACAGGAGCTCCCTACGAGCAGTACTTC. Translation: CASSGGTGAPYEQYF.

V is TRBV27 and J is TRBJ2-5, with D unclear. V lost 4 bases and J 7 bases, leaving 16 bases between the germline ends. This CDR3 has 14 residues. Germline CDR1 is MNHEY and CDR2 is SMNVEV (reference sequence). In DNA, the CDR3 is TGTGCCAGCAGTTCGTCGACACCGTTGGCGACCCAGTACTTC. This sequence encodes CASSSSTPLATQYF.

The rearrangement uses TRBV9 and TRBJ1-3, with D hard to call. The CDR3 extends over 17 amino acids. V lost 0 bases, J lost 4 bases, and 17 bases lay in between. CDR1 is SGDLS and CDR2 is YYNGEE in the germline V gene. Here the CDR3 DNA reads TGTGCCAGCAGCGTAGGTCAAAGAGAGAGGAGGGGAAACACCATATATTTT. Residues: CASSVGQRERRGNTIYF. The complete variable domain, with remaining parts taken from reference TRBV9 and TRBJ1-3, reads DSGVTQTPKHLITATGQRVTLRCSPRSGDLSVYWYQQSLDQGLQFLIQYYNGEERAKGNILERFSAQQFPDLHSELNLSSLELGDSALYFCASSVGQRERRGNTIYFGEGSWLTVV.

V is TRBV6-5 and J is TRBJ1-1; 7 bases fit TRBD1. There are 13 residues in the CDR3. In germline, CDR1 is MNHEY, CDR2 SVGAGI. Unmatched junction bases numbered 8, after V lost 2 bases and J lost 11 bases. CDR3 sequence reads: CASSYEGAVGAFF. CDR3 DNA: TGTGCCAGCAGTTACGAGGGGGCGGTGGGCGCTTTCTTT.

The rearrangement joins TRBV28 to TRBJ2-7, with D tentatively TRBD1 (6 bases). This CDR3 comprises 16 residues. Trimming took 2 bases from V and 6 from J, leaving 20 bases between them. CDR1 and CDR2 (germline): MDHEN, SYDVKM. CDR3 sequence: CASSLPQTGLPVEQYF. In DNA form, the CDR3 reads TGTGCCAGCAGTTTACCCCAGACAGGTCTCCCGGTCGAGCAGTACTTC. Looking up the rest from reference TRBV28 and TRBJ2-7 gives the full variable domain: DVKVTQSSRYLVKRTGEKVFLECVQDMDHENMFWYRQDPGLGLRLIYFSYDVKMKEKGDIPEGYSVSREKKERFSLILESASTNQTSMYLCASSLPQTGLPVEQYFGPGTRLTVT.